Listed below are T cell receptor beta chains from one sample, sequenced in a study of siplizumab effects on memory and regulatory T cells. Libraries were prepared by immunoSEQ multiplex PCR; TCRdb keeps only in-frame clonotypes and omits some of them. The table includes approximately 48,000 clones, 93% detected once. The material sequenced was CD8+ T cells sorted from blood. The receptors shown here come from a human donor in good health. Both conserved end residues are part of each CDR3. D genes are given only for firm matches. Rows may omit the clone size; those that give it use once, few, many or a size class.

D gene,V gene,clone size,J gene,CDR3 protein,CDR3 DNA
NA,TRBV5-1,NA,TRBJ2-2,CASSLGQLTGELFF,TGCGCCAGCAGCTTGGGACAACTCACCGGGGAGCTGTTTTTT
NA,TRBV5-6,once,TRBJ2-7,CASSSGETYEQYF,TGTGCCAGCAGCTCGGGGGAGACCTACGAGCAGTACTTC
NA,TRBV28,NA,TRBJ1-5,CATEQRAENQPQHF,TGTGCCACCGAACAAAGGGCGGAGAATCAGCCCCAGCATTTT
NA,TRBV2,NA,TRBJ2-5,CASSVQLVGEETQYF,TGTGCCAGCAGTGTGCAACTAGTGGGGGAAGAGACCCAGTACTTC
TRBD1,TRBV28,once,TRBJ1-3,CASSLSRDRGYFSGNTIYF,TGTGCCAGCAGTTTAAGTCGGGACAGGGGGTACTTCTCTGGAAACACCATATATTTT
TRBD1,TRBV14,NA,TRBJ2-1,CASSPTGSTTHNEQFF,TGTGCCAGCAGCCCGACAGGGAGTACCACCCACAATGAGCAGTTCTTC
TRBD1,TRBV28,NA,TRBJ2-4,CASSSSDRVVDIQYF,TGTGCCAGCAGTTCCTCGGACAGGGTGGTTGACATTCAGTACTTC
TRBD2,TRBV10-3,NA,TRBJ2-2,CATRTSGVTNTGELFF,TGTGCCACTCGGACTAGCGGGGTTACGAACACCGGGGAGCTGTTTTTT
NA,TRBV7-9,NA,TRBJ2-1,CASSHPSNSYNEQFF,TGTGCCAGCAGCCACCCAAGTAACTCCTACAATGAGCAGTTCTTC
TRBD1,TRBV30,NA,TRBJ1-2,CAWESGQADGYTF,TGTGCCTGGGAGAGTGGACAGGCTGACGGCTACACCTTC
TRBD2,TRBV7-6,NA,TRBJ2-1,CASSLSGMSYNEQFF,TGTGCCAGCAGCCTGAGCGGGATGTCCTACAATGAGCAGTTCTTC
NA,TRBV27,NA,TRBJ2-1,CATTVGVEKQFF,TGTGCCACCACAGTAGGGGTGGAGAAGCAGTTCTTC
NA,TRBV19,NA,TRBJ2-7,CASSMRTGTYEQYF,TGTGCCAGTAGTATGAGGACTGGGACCTACGAGCAGTACTTC
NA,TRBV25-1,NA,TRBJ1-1,CASSARGAGEAFF,TGTGCCAGCAGTGCCAGGGGCGCGGGTGAAGCTTTCTTT
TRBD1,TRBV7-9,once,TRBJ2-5,CASSDRDDEQYF,TGTGCCAGCAGCGACAGGGATGATGAGCAGTACTTC
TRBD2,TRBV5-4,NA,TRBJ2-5,CASSPTSGTLETQYF,TGTGCCAGCAGCCCGACTAGCGGGACCTTAGAGACCCAGTACTTC
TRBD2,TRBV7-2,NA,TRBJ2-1,CASSTASGGLSYNEQFF,TGTGCCAGCAGCACAGCTAGCGGGGGTTTGTCCTACAATGAGCAGTTCTTC
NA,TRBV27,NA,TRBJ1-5,CASSYGAENQPQHF,TGTGCCAGCAGTTACGGGGCTGAGAATCAGCCCCAGCATTTT
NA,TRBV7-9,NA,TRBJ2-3,CASSQFGDTQYF,TGTGCCAGCAGCCAATTTGGGGATACGCAGTATTTT
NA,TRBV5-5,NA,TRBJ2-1,CASTPRGFEAGPDNEQFF,TGTGCCAGCACCCCCCGGGGGTTCGAGGCAGGCCCAGACAATGAGCAGTTCTTC
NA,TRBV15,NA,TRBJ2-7,CATSRGTADGGEQYF,TGTGCCACCAGCAGGGGGACAGCCGACGGGGGCGAGCAGTACTTC
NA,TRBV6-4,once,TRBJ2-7,CASSDGLSRRGYEQYF,TGTGCCAGCAGTGATGGTCTTAGTCGGCGGGGCTACGAGCAGTACTTC
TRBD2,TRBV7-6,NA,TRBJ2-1,CASSLAQTLSGSPDSLFF,TGTGCCAGCAGCTTAGCTCAAACCCTTAGCGGGAGTCCGGATAGTCTGTTCTTC
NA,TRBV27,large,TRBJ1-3,CASRETATYSGNTIYF,TGTGCCAGCCGTGAGACAGCCACTTACTCTGGAAACACCATATATTTT
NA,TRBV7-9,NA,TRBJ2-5,CASSSLESWTQYF,TGTGCCAGCAGCTCCTTAGAGTCCTGGACCCAGTACTTC
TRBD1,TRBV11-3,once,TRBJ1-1,CASSFGQGFEAFF,TGTGCCAGCAGCTTCGGACAGGGATTTGAAGCTTTCTTT
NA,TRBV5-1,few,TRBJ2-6,CASSYRTAGANVLTF,TGCGCCAGCAGCTATCGGACAGCTGGGGCCAACGTCCTGACTTTC
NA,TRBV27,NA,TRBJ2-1,CASSFNGWGEQFF,TGTGCCAGCAGTTTCAATGGATGGGGTGAGCAGTTCTTC
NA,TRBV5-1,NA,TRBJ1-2,CASSPGVGWDYGYTF,TGCGCCAGCAGCCCCGGAGTAGGGTGGGACTATGGCTACACCTTC
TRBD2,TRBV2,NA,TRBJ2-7,CASSEVAGEYF,TGTGCCAGCAGTGAGGTAGCGGGGGAGTACTTC
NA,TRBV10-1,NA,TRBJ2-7,CASSDGRLARSYEQYF,TGCGCCAGCAGTGACGGCCGACTGGCACGCTCCTACGAGCAGTACTTC
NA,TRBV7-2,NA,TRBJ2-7,CASSQTGAFYEQYF,TGTGCCAGCAGCCAAACGGGGGCATTTTACGAGCAGTACTTC